This TCR beta chain was retrieved from a study of blood T cell repertoires in COVID-19. About the study: Specimens from acute and convalescent COVID-19 originated in the United States, Italy and Spain. The cDNA or gDNA used as material had been derived from T cells, B-cell-depleted T cells, or PBMCs.

Sequencing used immunoSEQ multiplex PCR; TCRdb keeps in-frame clones, though not all of them. The repertoire has roughly 190,000 clones, 85% to 90% of them found once; the top ten carry 3% to 4.5%. Trimming shortened V by 7 bases and J by 1 base, and 18 bases separated the two germline ends. Germline CDR1 KGHDR, CDR2 SFDVKD. The CDR3 runs to 16 residues. Sequenced: peripheral blood. This receptor was obtained from a man aged 18 to 29 with active or convalescent COVID-19. The rearrangement joins TRBV24-1 to TRBJ1-1, with a tentative D call TRBD1 (6 bases). CDR3 sequence: CATRKGGADQNTEAFF. Written as DNA, the CDR3 is TGTGCCACCAGAAAGGGGGGGGCGGACCAGAACACTGAAGCTTTCTTT.